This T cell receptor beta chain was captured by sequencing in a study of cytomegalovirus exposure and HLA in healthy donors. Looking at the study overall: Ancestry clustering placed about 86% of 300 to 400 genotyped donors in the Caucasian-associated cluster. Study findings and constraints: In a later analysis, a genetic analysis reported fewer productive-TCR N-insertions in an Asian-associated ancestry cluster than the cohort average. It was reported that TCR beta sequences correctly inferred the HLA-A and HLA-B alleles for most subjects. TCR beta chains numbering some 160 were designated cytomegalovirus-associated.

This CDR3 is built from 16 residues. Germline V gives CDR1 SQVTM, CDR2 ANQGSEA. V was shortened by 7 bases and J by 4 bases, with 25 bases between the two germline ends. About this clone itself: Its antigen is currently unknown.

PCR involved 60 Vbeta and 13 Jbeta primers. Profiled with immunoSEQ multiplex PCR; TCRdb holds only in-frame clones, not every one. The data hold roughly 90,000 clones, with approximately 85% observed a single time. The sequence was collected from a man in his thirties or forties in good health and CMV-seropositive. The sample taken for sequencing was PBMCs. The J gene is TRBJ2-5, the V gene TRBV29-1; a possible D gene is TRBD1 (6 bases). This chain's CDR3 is CSGAQGQGVLRETQYF. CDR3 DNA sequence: TGCAGCGGGGCCCAGGGGCAAGGGGTTTTACGAGAGACCCAGTACTTC.